This TCR beta chain stems from a study of T cells after yellow fever vaccination. Germline V gives CDR1 SGHVS, CDR2 FNYEAQ. This CDR3 spans 13 amino acids. Deletions cut 1 base from V and 7 bases from J, with 8 bases between. A single record per CDR3 protein comes from TCRdb applying MiXCR to the 5' RACE reads. The sample carries roughly 85,000 distinct CDR3 sequences, less than 15% recorded once. This chain uses TRBV7-6 with TRBJ1-5; D perhaps matches TRBD1 (6 bases). The TCR comes from a man aged 18 to 30 who received the YFV17D yellow fever vaccine. This specimen consisted of CD8+ T cells not binding an NS4B(214-222) dextramer, sorted from PBMCs, obtained roughly 20 days after the first yellow fever vaccination. CDR3 coding DNA: TGTGCCAGCAGCTTAGACAGGGAACAGCCCCAGCATTTT. Its translation is CASSLDREQPQHF.